The clone carrying this T cell receptor beta chain was counted ten times or more. Its antigen is unidentified. MiXCR, applied by TCRdb to the reads, yields one record per CDR3 protein. The data contain some 130,000 distinct CDR3 sequences, 8% to 9% of them singletons. This sample stems from a study of T cell repertoires in cytomegalovirus infection. In the study overall: The public TCR beta signatures pointed to both CMV infection and matching HLA type. Whole-study results and caveats: Frequencies of public TCR beta families were cumulated, and this identified carriers of CMV plus the relevant HLA. It was HLA-C-restricted CMV-specific TCR beta clonotypes that dominated the response ex vivo.

The CDR3 contains 12 residues. Trimming pared 2 bases from V and 6 bases from J, leaving 8 bases between. The germline V gene encodes CDR1 ENHRY and CDR2 SYGVKD. The sample comprised PBMCs. The rearrangement uses TRBV10-3 and TRBJ2-7; TRBD1 or TRBD2 may be the D gene (5 bases each). The clonotype comes from a human donor in good health (CMV status not recorded). Some clones in this sample may be carry-over from other donors' samples. The DNA of the CDR3 is TGTGCCATCAGTGAGGCAGGGACCGAGCAGTACTTC. It codes for CAISEAGTEQYF.